These T cell receptor beta chains were read from a single sample in a study of cytomegalovirus exposure and HLA in healthy donors. Clones were read by immunoSEQ multiplex PCR, and TCRdb kept only the in-frame ones, dropping some. This sample carries roughly 100,000 clones, roughly 81% of them seen once, and the ten largest clones take 5.6%. The source material was PBMCs. Receptors were obtained from a woman aged 18-35 years in good health and CMV-seropositive. The CDR3 runs from the conserved cysteine through the conserved F or W. A D gene is named only where the DNA matches it firmly. Expanded clones are given a class, and other clones once, few, many or no size at all.

DNA	CDR3	size	J	D	V
TGTGCCAGTTCTATTAGACAGGGGATGAGTCGGCCCCAGCATTTT	CASSIRQGMSRPQHF	NA	TRBJ1-5	TRBD1	TRBV6-1
TGTGCCAGCAGCTTGGAGTGGGCGGGGGAGCTGTTTTTT	CASSLEWAGELFF	once	TRBJ2-2	NA	TRBV5-6
TGTGCCAGCAGAGGGGGCAGGGCAGAGCAGTACTTC	CASRGGRAEQYF	NA	TRBJ2-7	TRBD1	TRBV4-2
TGTGCCAGCAGTGACTCTAGCGGGGGGGCAGATACGCAGTATTTT	CASSDSSGGADTQYF	NA	TRBJ2-3	TRBD2	TRBV6-4
TGCGCCAGCAGCCCCGCGACTAGCGGGGTTAGCGAGCAGTACTTC	CASSPATSGVSEQYF	NA	TRBJ2-7	TRBD2	TRBV5-1
TGTGCCAGCAGACGGACGGGAAGCTCCTACGAGCAGTACTTC	CASRRTGSSYEQYF	NA	TRBJ2-7	NA	TRBV5-6
TGCGCCAGCAGCTTGGTGACTGCCGCTAACTATGGCTACACCTTC	CASSLVTAANYGYTF	NA	TRBJ1-2	NA	TRBV5-1
TGTGCCAGCTCCCGGCGGGAAGAGGAAGAGACCCAGTACTTC	CASSRREEEETQYF	NA	TRBJ2-5	NA	TRBV4-2
TGTGCCAGCAGCTTGGGGACTAGCGGTTACAATGAGCAGTTCTTC	CASSLGTSGYNEQFF	NA	TRBJ2-1	TRBD2	TRBV13
TGTGCCAGCGAGAGGGGAGGCGGCGAAAAACTGTTTTTT	CASERGGGEKLFF	NA	TRBJ1-4	NA	TRBV14
TGTGCCAGCAGTTTCAGGGTGAACACTGAAGCTTTCTTT	CASSFRVNTEAFF	NA	TRBJ1-1	NA	TRBV27
TGTGCCTGGAGTGTACTCGGCAGGGTAGGTGAAAAACTGTTTTTT	CAWSVLGRVGEKLFF	NA	TRBJ1-4	NA	TRBV30